These 7 T cell receptor beta chains came from one sample sequenced in a study of T cell repertoires in MIS-A myocarditis. Clones were read by immunoSEQ multiplex PCR, and TCRdb kept only the in-frame ones, dropping some. The profile covers fewer than 15,000 clones, with 70% to 85% appearing a single time and approximately 61% taken by the ten largest. Material: left ventricle heart tissue obtained at autopsy. Every receptor here comes from a man aged 18 to 30 with fulminant myocarditis from multisystem inflammatory syndrome in adults (MIS-A) after COVID-19.

The V gene is TRBV6-1, the J gene TRBJ1-4, with D possibly matching TRBD1 (5 bases). The CDR3 length is 15 residues. Germline-derived CDR1 and CDR2 are MNHNS and SASEGT. The V gene lost 3 bases and the J gene lost 8 bases, with 16 bases spanning the gap. In DNA form, the CDR3 reads TGTGCCAGCAGTGATTACCACGGTTGGGGCGAAAAACTGTTTTTT. This codes for CASSDYHGWGEKLFF.

The rearrangement joins TRBV27 to TRBJ2-1; D not resolved. The CDR3 covers 13 residues. Looked up from germline, CDR1 is MNHEY and CDR2 is SMNVEV (reference sequence). V was pared by 5 bases and J by 10 bases, with 15 bases between. DNA for the CDR3: TGTGCCAGCAGTATACGACGAGTTGACGAGCAGTTCTTC. Translated, it gives CASSIRRVDEQFF.

The chain uses TRBV28 and TRBJ1-5, with 8 bases matching TRBD1. With V trimmed by 6 bases and J by 3 bases, 7 bases remained unmatched. The germline gives CDR1 MDHEN, CDR2 SYDVKM. CDR3 length: 15 amino acids. This CDR3 reads CASSYRGSDNQPQHF. The DNA of the CDR3 is TGTGCCAGCAGCTACAGGGGGAGTGACAATCAGCCCCAGCATTTT.

Comments on this clone: The same CDR3 is also encoded by other DNA sequences in this sample. The gene calls are TRBV6-5 and TRBJ2-5; no clear D gene. Germline lookup yields CDR1 MNHEY and CDR2 SVGAGI. V shed 0 bases and J shed 1 base, with 6 bases lying between them. The CDR3 loop spans 14 amino acids. This chain's CDR3 is CASSYSRTQETQYF. CDR3 bases: TGTGCCAGCAGTTACTCCCGGACCCAAGAGACCCAGTACTTC.

The J gene is TRBJ1-2, the V gene TRBV4-2; the D is unclear. Germline CDR1 and CDR2: LGHNA and YNFKEQ. The CDR3 is made up of 15 amino acids. With 0 bases removed from V and 7 bases from J, the gap between germline ends came to 15 bases. CDR3 residues: CASSQEYTGGLGYTF. The CDR3 DNA is TGTGCCAGCAGCCAAGAGTATACGGGTGGGCTTGGCTACACCTTC.

This clone was observed a few times. The chain carries TRBV29-1 and TRBJ1-5, with a weak D call TRBD1 (5 bases). This CDR3 is built from 15 residues. V shed 6 bases and J shed 0 bases, with 15 bases lying between them. The germline V gene encodes CDR1 SQVTM and CDR2 ANQGSEA. CDR3 nucleotides: TGCAGCGTCGCTTCAGGGCCTTATAGCAATCAGCCCCAGCATTTT. This translates into CSVASGPYSNQPQHF.

The rearrangement uses TRBV29-1 and TRBJ1-2, with 9 bases matching TRBD1. This CDR3 comprises 13 residues. Germline-derived CDR1 and CDR2 are SQVTM and ANQGSEA. Trimming cost V 4 bases and J 7 bases; bases outside gene matches: 7. The CDR3 bases are TGCAGCGTTGTGCTGGGACAGGGTGGTGGCTACACCTTC. It specifies CSVVLGQGGGYTF.